This TCR beta chain emerged from a study of T cell repertoires in cytomegalovirus infection. The V end was cut by 2 bases, the J end by 2 bases, with 15 bases between. The CDR3 is 16 residues long. Germline assignment: CDR1 MNHEY and CDR2 SVGEGT. One entry per CDR3 protein results from TCRdb running MiXCR on the reads. The data hold 250,000 to 300,000 distinct CDR3 sequences, with less than 25% observed a single time. This clonotype was observed a handful of times. Its target is unknown. The source is a human donor in good health (CMV status not recorded). Some clones in this sample may be carry-over from other donors' samples. Sequencing used cultured PBMCs, obtained from culture after CMV antigen stimulation. The gene calls are TRBV6-2 or TRBV6-3 and TRBJ1-2; TRBD1 is a possible D gene (5 bases). This CDR3 reads CASSYLAVTVNYGYTF. The CDR3 DNA follows: TGTGCCAGCAGTTACCTTGCCGTGACAGTAAACTATGGCTACACCTTC.